Presented here are 5 T cell receptor beta chains from one specimen sequenced in a study of blood T cell repertoires in COVID-19. Clones were read by immunoSEQ multiplex PCR, and TCRdb kept only the in-frame ones, dropping some. Of 250,000 or so clones in the sample, approximately 86% were seen once. Sequences were obtained from PBMCs or T cells enriched from blood (not recorded which). Receptors were obtained from a woman aged 50 to 60 who had recovered from COVID-19.

This clone was seen once. The chain links TRBV5-1 to TRBJ2-7; tentatively, D is TRBD2 (6 bases). Trimming took 4 bases from V and 7 from J, leaving 18 bases between them. Germline lookup yields CDR1 SGHRS and CDR2 YFSETQ. The CDR3 has 14 residues. The CDR3 coding sequence is TGCGCCAGCAGCCCCCAGTTGGAGGGAGGAGAGCAGTACTTC. This codes for CASSPQLEGGEQYF.

This chain connects TRBV29-1 to TRBJ2-7; 8 bases are a match to TRBD1. CDR3 length: 13 residues. The J segment lost 5 bases and the V segment lost 4 bases, leaving 7 bases of the junction unmatched. Germline assignment: CDR1 SQVTM and CDR2 ANQGSEA. CDR3 bases: TGCAGCGTTGGGACAGGGAATAGCGACGAGCAGTACTTC. Its translation is CSVGTGNSDEQYF.

This rearrangement joins TRBV27 to TRBJ2-7; TRBD2 matches at 9 bases. This CDR3 region has 15 residues. After removal of 0 bases from V and 2 bases from J, the junction contained 2 bases not matched to a gene. Looked up from germline, CDR1 is MNHEY and CDR2 is SMNVEV (reference sequence). CDR3 DNA: TGTGCCAGCAGTTTATCAGCGGGAGGCCCCTACGAGCAGTACTTC. The encoded protein is CASSLSAGGPYEQYF.

V gene TRBV5-1 combines with J gene TRBJ2-6; D call uncertain. Trimming cost V 4 bases and J 1 base, with 9 bases left between them. Looked up from germline, CDR1 is SGHRS and CDR2 is YFSETQ. The CDR3 has 15 residues. CDR3 bases: TGCGCCAGCAGCCCCGATGAGTCTGGGGCCAACGTCCTGACTTTC. Amino acids: CASSPDESGANVLTF.

This sequence joins TRBV4-1 and TRBJ2-7; TRBD2 might be the D (6 bases). The CDR3 extends over 13 amino acids. Trimming shortened V by 0 bases and J by 7 bases, and 10 bases separated the two germline ends. CDR1 is MGHRA and CDR2 is YSYEKL in the germline V gene. Written as DNA, the CDR3 is TGCGCCAGCAGCCAAGAGACGGGGGAAGAGCAGTACTTC. Encoded protein: CASSQETGEEQYF.